Listed below are T cell receptor beta chains from one sample, sequenced in a study of esophageal squamous cell carcinoma under preoperative chemotherapy. TCRdb independently ran MiXCR on the PCR reads; one entry per CDR3 protein. The table lists some 30,000 distinct CDR3 sequences, less than 55% of them singletons. Sample collection occurred from a patient given preoperative chemotherapy. The receptor source for this set is a human donor with esophageal squamous cell carcinoma. The donor label of this sample is uncertain. The CDR3 runs from the conserved cysteine through the conserved F or W. The D gene is left open where the match is weak. Clone sizes are given selectively: once, few, many, or a class where the clone is expanded.

V gene	clone size	D gene	J gene	CDR3 DNA	CDR3 protein
TRBV7-6	NA	NA	TRBJ2-4	TGTGCCAGCGGTTTGTGTGCGGGCCTCCCGGGCCGAGCCAAAAACACCCAGTACTTC	CASGLCAGLPGRAKNTQYF
TRBV5-1	once	TRBD2	TRBJ2-7	TGCGCCAGTGGACTAGCGTACGAGCAGTACTTC	CASGLAYEQYF
TRBV6-1	NA	NA	TRBJ1-2	TGTGCCAGCAGTGAGGTGAACAGCGATTATGGCTACACCTTC	CASSEVNSDYGYTF
TRBV5-1	NA	NA	TRBJ2-3	TGCGCCAGCAGCCTAACCCTATCCTCCCGGGATACGCAGTATTTT	CASSLTLSSRDTQYF
TRBV28	NA	NA	TRBJ2-1	TGTGCCAGCAGTTTCGGTGGGAGCGCGAACAATGAGCAGTTCTTC	CASSFGGSANNEQFF
TRBV10-3	few	TRBD2	TRBJ2-3	TGTGCCATCAGTTCGACTAGCGGCACAGATACGCAGTATTTT	CAISSTSGTDTQYF
TRBV7-2	NA	NA	TRBJ2-1	TGTGCCAGCAGCCCCCAGGAGACCCAGTTCTTC	CASSPQETQFF
TRBV24-1	NA	TRBD1	TRBJ2-1	TGTGCCACCAGTGAGTCAGGGGGCCAAAGGGAGACCCAGTTCTTC	CATSESGGQRETQFF
TRBV7-7	NA	NA	TRBJ2-2	TGTGCTAGGGGCCTCAGGACGGGGAGAACCGGGGAGCTGTTTTTT	CARGLRTGRTGELFF
TRBV7-6	NA	NA	TRBJ2-3	TGTGCCCTGGGCTTCCTGGCAGAGAGCACAGATGAGCAGTATTTT	CALGFLAESTDEQYF
TRBV7-3	NA	NA	TRBJ2-4	TGTGCCAGCAGCTTGGGGCCGGGGGGAGGGGACAAAGAGATCCAGTACTTC	CASSLGPGGGDKEIQYF
TRBV7-9	few	TRBD2	TRBJ2-5	TGTGCCAGCAGCTTATACCGGACTAGCGGGAGAGAGACCCAGTACTTC	CASSLYRTSGRETQYF
TRBV6-1	many	TRBD2	TRBJ2-5	TGTGCCAGCAGTGAAAATATTTCCCCGGGACTAGAAGAGACCCAGTACTTC	CASSENISPGLEETQYF
TRBV5-1	NA	NA	TRBJ2-1	TGCGCCAGCACCGCAGCGGATGAGCAGTTCTTC	CASTAADEQFF
TRBV12-3/TRBV12-4	NA	TRBD2	TRBJ2-4	TGTGCGGGCAGCGGGGGCGGTCACCGGGAGATCCAGTACTTC	CAGSGGGHREIQYF
TRBV7-2	NA	NA	TRBJ2-3	TGTGCCAGCAGCCAATATAGTGGGCAGGGGACAGATACGCAGTATTTT	CASSQYSGQGTDTQYF
TRBV7-9	NA	NA	TRBJ2-3	TGTGCCGGCAGCGTATCGGATACGCAGTATTTC	CAGSVSDTQYF
TRBV12-3/TRBV12-4	NA	NA	TRBJ2-3	TGTGCCAGCAGTTTAGTCACAGCGAACACCGGTAAGCAGTATTTT	CASSLVTANTGKQYF
TRBV10-1	few	NA	TRBJ2-7	TGCGCCAGCAGTGCGTCAGGGCGAGACGAGCAGTACTTC	CASSASGRDEQYF
TRBV7-8	NA	TRBD2	TRBJ2-5	TGTGCCAGCAGCTTAACCCGGACTAGCATGGAGACCCAGTACTTC	CASSLTRTSMETQYF
TRBV12-3/TRBV12-4	NA	NA	TRBJ1-1	TGTGCCAGCAGTTTCGGCAGGAACACTGAAGCTTTCTTT	CASSFGRNTEAFF
TRBV12-3/TRBV12-4	NA	NA	TRBJ2-3	TGTGCCAGCAGCAAGGACACCACCGAGGCGCAGTTTTTT	CASSKDTTEAQFF
TRBV6-5	NA	NA	TRBJ2-2	TGTGCCAGCAGTTACGGCGTTTCAGCGGTGAGCACCGGGGCGCTGTTTTTT	CASSYGVSAVSTGALFF
TRBV7-6	NA	TRBD2	TRBJ2-3	TGTGCCAGCAGCCAAGTACTAAGCGCGGGAGGGCCTGATACGCAGTACTTT	CASSQVLSAGGPDTQYF
TRBV7-2	NA	NA	TRBJ2-5	TGTGCCAGCAGACCCGGCCCAACTGCAGAGACCCAGTACTTC	CASRPGPTAETQYF
TRBV7-2	NA	NA	TRBJ1-2	TGTGCCAGCGGGGGCGGTAAGTCTGACTCCACCTTC	CASGGGKSDSTF
TRBV6-4	many	NA	TRBJ2-1	TGTGCCAGCAGTGAGTCACAGGGCGGTGAGCAGTTCTTC	CASSESQGGEQFF
TRBV7-9	NA	NA	TRBJ2-7	TGTGCCAGCAACAACAACGCCTACGAGCAGTACTTC	CASNNNAYEQYF
TRBV7-6	NA	NA	TRBJ2-5	TGTGCCAGCAGCCTGACCCTGGGGATCCAAGCGTCCCAGTACTTC	CASSLTLGIQASQYF
TRBV7-3	NA	NA	TRBJ2-5	TGTGCCAGCAGCTTGGGGCCGGGGGGCGGTGTCCAAGACACCCAGTACTTC	CASSLGPGGGVQDTQYF
TRBV6-1	NA	TRBD1	TRBJ2-1	TGTGCCAGCAGGGAGGACAGGGGCGTGCATGCGCAGTTCTTC	CASREDRGVHAQFF
TRBV12-3/TRBV12-4	NA	NA	TRBJ2-1	TGTGCCAGCAGGTCATATGGGGGCGTAAATTACAATGAGCAGTTCTTC	CASRSYGGVNYNEQFF
TRBV12-5	NA	NA	TRBJ2-7	TGTGCTAGTGGGTATGACAGCACCTCCTACGAGCAGTACTTC	CASGYDSTSYEQYF
TRBV7-2	once	NA	TRBJ2-3	TGTGCCAGCAGCCCTAGAGGGGGGGCGGGAGACAAAGACATGCAGTACTTT	CASSPRGGAGDKDMQYF
TRBV7-6	NA	NA	TRBJ2-5	TGTGCCAGCAGCTCGGGCGGTAGTGGGCCGGAGACCCAGTACTTC	CASSSGGSGPETQYF
TRBV15	once	NA	TRBJ2-5	TGTGCCACCAGCAGAGAGGGACCAGCTCCGGGGGAGCAGTACTTC	CATSREGPAPGEQYF
TRBV7-9	many	NA	TRBJ1-2	TGTGCCAGCAGTTTCTACCGGACTAACTATGGCTACACCTTC	CASSFYRTNYGYTF
TRBV6-2/TRBV6-3	NA	NA	TRBJ2-5	TGTGCCAGCAGGAACAGCATGAACTTCCAAGAGACCCAGTACTTC	CASRNSMNFQETQYF
TRBV12-3/TRBV12-4	NA	NA	TRBJ2-7	TGTGCCAGCGGGGGTGGGGGCCAAGATACGCAGTACTTC	CASGGGGQDTQYF
TRBV7-2	once	NA	TRBJ2-2	TGTGCCAGCAGCTTCGTGGTAACCGAGGCGCTGTATTTT	CASSFVVTEALYF
TRBV28	few	NA	TRBJ2-1	TGTGCCAGCAGTTCCGGACAGTCCTACGTCGAGTACTTC	CASSSGQSYVEYF